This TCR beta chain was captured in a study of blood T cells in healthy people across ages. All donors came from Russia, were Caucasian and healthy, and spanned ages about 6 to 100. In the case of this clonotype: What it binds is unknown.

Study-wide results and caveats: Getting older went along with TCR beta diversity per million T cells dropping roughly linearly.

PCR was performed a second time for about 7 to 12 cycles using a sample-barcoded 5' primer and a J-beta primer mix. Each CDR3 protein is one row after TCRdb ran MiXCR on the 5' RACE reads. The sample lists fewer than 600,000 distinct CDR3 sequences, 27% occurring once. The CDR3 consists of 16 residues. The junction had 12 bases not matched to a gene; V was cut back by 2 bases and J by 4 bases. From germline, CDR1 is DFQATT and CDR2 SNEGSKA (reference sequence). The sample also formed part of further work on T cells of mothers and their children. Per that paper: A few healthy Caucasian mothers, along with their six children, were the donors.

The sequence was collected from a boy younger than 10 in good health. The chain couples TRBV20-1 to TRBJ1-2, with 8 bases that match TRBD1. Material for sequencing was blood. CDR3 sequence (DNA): TGCAGTGCTAGAATAGTAAAGCAGACAGGGGTCTATGGCTACACCTTC. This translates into CSARIVKQTGVYGYTF.